Below, 8 T cell receptor beta chains from the same sample are listed, as sequenced in a study of spatial heterogeneity in lung cancer. TCRdb itself ran the 5' RACE reads through MiXCR, one entry per CDR3 protein. The repertoire holds tens of thousands of distinct CDR3 sequences, with over 9.5% as singletons. Time point denoted: sample taken at primary tumor resection. Specimen: PBMCs, collected at surgery. The receptors derive from a male donor with early-stage non-small cell lung cancer.

This clonotype was found a few times. This rearrangement joins TRBV12-3 or TRBV12-4 to TRBJ2-1, with 7 bases matching TRBD1. Unmatched junction bases numbered 7, after V lost 4 bases and J lost 7 bases. The CDR3 totals 14 residues. The CDR3 protein is CASSSPTGSNEQFF. Here the CDR3 DNA reads TGTGCCAGCAGTTCCCCGACAGGGTCAAATGAGCAGTTCTTC.

The gene calls are TRBV7-2 and TRBJ2-3; 7 nucleotides agree with TRBD2. This CDR3 is built from 15 residues. J was trimmed by 5 bases and V by 4 bases; bases with no gene match: 9. Germline lookup yields CDR1 SGHTA and CDR2 FQGNSA. The CDR3 spells CASSSWAGVIDTQYF. The CDR3 DNA reads as TGTGCCAGCAGCTCCTGGGCGGGAGTAATAGATACGCAGTATTTT.

The chain links TRBV7-9 to TRBJ2-5, with 8 nucleotides matching TRBD1. This CDR3 is 16 amino acids long. Germline loops: CDR1 SEHNR, CDR2 FQNEAQ (reference sequence). V dropped 1 base and J dropped 0; count of bases not matched to a gene: 4. The CDR3 bases are TGTGCCAGCAGCTTAGGGGGACAGGCCTACCAAGAGACCCAGTACTTC. Translation gives CASSLGGQAYQETQYF.

This clonotype came up a few times. This chain joins TRBV28 and TRBJ1-1, with D maybe TRBD1 (6 bases). The V end lost 6 bases, the J end lost 1 base, and 12 bases lay between the germline ends. The CDR3 length is 14 residues. Germline V CDR1 and CDR2: MDHEN, SYDVKM. The CDR3 sequence is CASRGGDTNTEAFF. In DNA form, the CDR3 reads TGTGCCAGCAGGGGGGGGGACACGAACACTGAAGCTTTCTTT.

This clonotype was observed a handful of times. The CDR3 sequence: CATSRESRGLETQYF. DNA of the CDR3: TGTGCCACCAGCAGAGAAAGCAGGGGGCTAGAGACCCAGTACTTC. The genes are TRBV15 and TRBJ2-5; TRBD1 matches 8 bases. The CDR3 extends over 15 amino acids. CDR1 LNHNV and CDR2 YYDKDF come from the germline V gene (reference sequence). Trimming removed 0 bases from V and 4 bases from J; junction bases left unmatched: 4. The whole variable domain, remainder taken from reference TRBV15 and TRBJ2-5, is DAMVIQNPRYQVTQFGKPVTLSCSQTLNHNVMYWYQQKSSQAPKLLFHYYDKDFNNEADTPDNFQSRRPNTSFCFLDIRSPGLGDTAMYLCATSRESRGLETQYFGPGTRLLVL.

Many counts were recorded for this clonotype. V is TRBV7-9 and J is TRBJ2-7; the match to TRBD1 covers 8 bases. The ends lost 5 bases at V and 6 bases at J; junction bases unmatched: 9. The CDR3 has 14 residues. CDR1 is SEHNR and CDR2 is FQNEAQ in the germline V gene (reference sequence). CDR3 sequence (DNA): TGTGCCAGCAGCCCCGGACAGGGAGTACCCGAGCAGTACTTC. Its translation: CASSPGQGVPEQYF.

This clonotype appeared many times. The chain is built from TRBV18 and TRBJ1-4; possible D gene TRBD1, 6 bases. The ends were cut back, 1 base at V and 1 base at J, with 10 bases in the middle. The CDR3 runs to 16 residues. Germline-derived CDR1 and CDR2 are KGHSH and LQKENI. The CDR3: CASSPRRTETNEKLFF. CDR3 bases: TGTGCCAGCTCACCACGGCGGACAGAAACTAATGAAAAACTGTTTTTT.

This clonotype was recorded many times. This chain links TRBV18 with TRBJ2-3; 9 bases agree with TRBD1. Germline assignment: CDR1 KGHSH and CDR2 LQKENI. The CDR3 contains 15 residues. V lost 2 bases to trimming and J lost 1 base; unmatched junction nucleotides: 1. The CDR3 coding sequence is TGTGCCAGCTCACCATGGACAGGGGGCACAGATACGCAGTATTTT. This gives the protein CASSPWTGGTDTQYF.